These T cell receptor beta chains were read from a single sample in a study of T cell repertoires in cytomegalovirus infection. TCRdb re-analysed the reads in MiXCR, keeping a single row per CDR3 protein. The sample lists approximately 400,000 distinct CDR3 sequences; 30% to 40% were seen once. Specimen: PBMCs. The receptors here all came from a human donor in good health (CMV status not recorded). Some clones in this sample may be carry-over from other donors' samples. The CDR3 runs from the conserved cysteine through the conserved F or W. The order of the fields is J gene, D gene, V gene, clone size, CDR3 protein, CDR3 DNA. The D gene is left open where the match is weak. The size entry is marked missing in some rows and otherwise reads once, few, many or a size class.

J: TRBJ2-7
D: NA
V: TRBV20-1
size: few
CDR3: CSAVDSVGSYEQYF
DNA: TGCAGTGCCGTGGACTCAGTAGGCTCCTACGAGCAGTACTTC

J: TRBJ2-3
D: NA
V: TRBV5-1
size: NA
CDR3: CASSLGLGSNTDTQYF
DNA: TGCGCCAGCAGCTTGGGTCTCGGCAGCAACACAGATACGCAGTATTTT

J: TRBJ2-1
D: TRBD2
V: TRBV29-1
size: NA
CDR3: CSGGTSFNEQFF
DNA: TGCAGCGGTGGGACTAGCTTCAATGAGCAGTTCTTC

J: TRBJ2-5
D: TRBD2
V: TRBV23-1
size: NA
CDR3: CASNLLAGGQETQYF
DNA: TGCGCCAGCAATTTACTAGCGGGGGGCCAAGAGACCCAGTACTTC

J: TRBJ1-5
D: NA
V: TRBV7-6
size: NA
CDR3: CASSLGPRSDQPQHF
DNA: TGTGCCAGCAGCTTAGGTCCGAGATCGGATCAGCCCCAGCATTTT

J: TRBJ1-1
D: TRBD1
V: TRBV27
size: NA
CDR3: CASSLGQRRNTEAFF
DNA: TGTGCCAGCAGTTTGGGACAGAGACGGAACACTGAAGCTTTCTTT

J: TRBJ1-5
D: NA
V: TRBV7-6
size: NA
CDR3: CASSLAPGVGSNQPQHF
DNA: TGTGCCAGCAGCTTAGCGCCAGGGGTAGGTAGCAATCAGCCCCAGCATTTT

J: TRBJ1-2
D: TRBD1
V: TRBV7-2
size: NA
CDR3: CASSFLGQGAGGYTF
DNA: TGTGCCAGCAGCTTTCTGGGACAGGGGGCAGGAGGCTACACCTTC

J: TRBJ1-3
D: NA
V: TRBV6-1
size: few
CDR3: CASSVQNSGNTIYF
DNA: TGTGCCAGCAGCGTACAGAACTCTGGAAACACCATATATTTT

J: TRBJ1-5
D: TRBD1
V: TRBV7-8
size: many
CDR3: CASSSAGTGAYQPQHF
DNA: TGTGCCAGCAGCTCCGCCGGGACAGGGGCCTATCAGCCCCAGCATTTT

J: TRBJ1-6
D: NA
V: TRBV5-1
size: few
CDR3: CASSLRWVYSPLHF
DNA: TGCGCCAGCAGCTTGAGATGGGTTTATTCACCCCTCCACTTT

J: TRBJ1-1
D: TRBD1
V: TRBV10-3
size: once
CDR3: CAITNGQGRTEAFF
DNA: TGTGCCATCACCAACGGACAGGGTCGAACTGAAGCTTTCTTT

J: TRBJ2-1
D: NA
V: TRBV24-1
size: few
CDR3: CATSDFFGTFWSYNEQFF
DNA: TGTGCCACCAGTGATTTCTTTGGGACATTTTGGTCCTACAATGAGCAGTTCTTC

J: TRBJ1-2
D: NA
V: TRBV19
size: NA
CDR3: CASSIRGREYGYTF
DNA: TGTGCCAGTAGTATTAGGGGCAGGGAATATGGCTACACCTTC

J: TRBJ1-4
D: NA
V: TRBV7-2
size: many
CDR3: CASSIARTTNEKLFF
DNA: TGTGCCAGCAGCATCGCAAGGACAACTAATGAAAAACTGTTTTTT

J: TRBJ1-1
D: NA
V: TRBV7-8
size: many
CDR3: CASSPVRENTEAFF
DNA: TGTGCCAGCAGCCCCGTCAGGGAGAACACTGAAGCTTTCTTT

J: TRBJ2-5
D: TRBD2
V: TRBV7-2
size: many
CDR3: CASSLAPRGSGNQETQYF
DNA: TGTGCCAGCAGCTTAGCCCCTCGGGGTAGCGGGAACCAAGAGACCCAGTACTTC

J: TRBJ2-5
D: NA
V: TRBV20-1
size: NA
CDR3: CSARAGGLPLQETQYF
DNA: TGCAGTGCTAGAGCAGGAGGCCTTCCCCTCCAAGAGACCCAGTACTTC

J: TRBJ1-5
D: NA
V: TRBV6-6
size: NA
CDR3: CASRSHSNQPQHF
DNA: TGTGCCAGCAGATCCCATAGCAATCAGCCCCAGCATTTT

J: TRBJ2-3
D: NA
V: TRBV4-2
size: many
CDR3: CASSQETRDPDTQYF
DNA: TGTGCCAGCAGCCAAGAAACAAGGGACCCAGATACGCAGTATTTT

J: TRBJ2-4
D: NA
V: TRBV12-3/TRBV12-4
size: NA
CDR3: CASSSAQTRRPYF
DNA: TGTGCCAGCAGTTCAGCCCAGACCAGGCGACCGTACTTC

J: TRBJ1-2
D: TRBD1
V: TRBV4-2
size: few
CDR3: CASSQTGGPDYGYTF
DNA: TGTGCCAGCAGCCAAACAGGGGGCCCCGACTATGGCTACACCTTC

J: TRBJ2-7
D: TRBD2
V: TRBV6-2/TRBV6-3
size: NA
CDR3: CASSYRRLAGVKSSYEQYF
DNA: TGTGCCAGCAGTTACCGGAGGCTAGCGGGGGTGAAAAGCTCCTACGAGCAGTACTTC

J: TRBJ1-1
D: NA
V: TRBV19
size: once
CDR3: CASSPTPVNTEAFF
DNA: TGTGCCAGTAGTCCCACCCCAGTGAACACTGAAGCTTTCTTT

J: TRBJ2-5
D: NA
V: TRBV7-2
size: many
CDR3: CASSRRGTWLEAQYF
DNA: TGTGCCAGCAGCCGGAGGGGGACCTGGTTGGAGGCCCAGTACTTC

J: TRBJ2-7
D: TRBD1
V: TRBV29-1
size: NA
CDR3: CSAQTGAVQPYEQYF
DNA: TGCAGCGCTCAGACAGGGGCTGTCCAACCCTACGAGCAGTACTTC

J: TRBJ1-3
D: NA
V: TRBV20-1
size: NA
CDR3: CSAKDRAGGNTIYF
DNA: TGCAGTGCTAAAGACCGGGCTGGTGGAAACACCATATATTTT

J: TRBJ1-1
D: NA
V: TRBV2
size: few
CDR3: CASSESMNTEAFF
DNA: TGTGCCAGCAGTGAATCGATGAACACTGAAGCTTTCTTT

J: TRBJ2-2
D: NA
V: TRBV19
size: many
CDR3: CASRTVSGELFF
DNA: TGTGCCAGTAGAACGGTTTCCGGGGAGCTGTTTTTT

J: TRBJ2-7
D: TRBD2
V: TRBV7-2
size: many
CDR3: CASSLTAVRGARPEQYF
DNA: TGTGCCAGCAGCTTAACCGCGGTGCGGGGGGCCCGCCCCGAGCAGTACTTC

J: TRBJ1-5
D: NA
V: TRBV20-1
size: NA
CDR3: CSAQTQLNQPQHF
DNA: TGCAGTGCCCAAACCCAGTTAAATCAGCCCCAGCATTTT

J: TRBJ2-3
D: NA
V: TRBV12-3/TRBV12-4
size: many
CDR3: CASSRVWQGSPDTQYF
DNA: TGTGCCAGCAGCCGGGTCTGGCAGGGGAGCCCAGATACGCAGTATTTT

J: TRBJ1-6
D: TRBD1
V: TRBV6-4
size: NA
CDR3: CASRSGGNSPLHF
DNA: TGTGCCAGCAGGTCAGGGGGGAATTCACCCCTCCACTTT

J: TRBJ1-3
D: NA
V: TRBV7-9
size: NA
CDR3: CASANGGISGNTIYF
DNA: TGTGCCAGCGCCAATGGGGGGATCTCTGGAAACACCATATATTTT

J: TRBJ2-7
D: NA
V: TRBV6-2/TRBV6-3
size: NA
CDR3: CASQNGGQFEQYF
DNA: TGTGCCAGCCAGAACGGGGGGCAATTCGAGCAGTACTTC